The 14 T cell receptor beta chains below come from one sample, sequenced in a study of Ad26.COV2.S vaccination and SARS-CoV-2 variants. The sample's treatment: approximately 18 received Ad26.COV2.S at low or high dose, single or two shots; roughly 5 received placebo; per-sample allocation not given. Sampling was done on day 63 after the first vaccine or placebo injection. The table came from immunoSEQ multiplex PCR; TCRdb's copy has only in-frame clones and leaves some out. Among roughly 450,000 clones listed, approximately 92% were seen once. Sequencing was performed on peripheral blood, taken in a trial of Ad26.COV2.S vaccine versus placebo. These receptor sequences come from a person aged 18-65 years who received the Ad26.COV2.S COVID-19 vaccine or a placebo.

The chain employs TRBV5-1 and TRBJ2-7; 14 bases line up with TRBD2. CDR3 length equals 16 residues. Per germline, CDR1 SGHRS and CDR2 YFSETQ. V was pared by 5 bases and J by 5 bases, with 9 bases of the junction left unmatched. Here the CDR3 DNA reads TGCGCCAGCAGTGGGACTAGCGGGAGCTCGGCGGACGAGCAGTACTTC. It specifies CASSGTSGSSADEQYF.

The chain combines TRBV7-8 with TRBJ1-2; TRBD1 might be the D (5 bases). Between the trimmed V and J ends, which lost 2 bases and 4 bases, there was a span of 14 bases. CDR1 is SGHVS, CDR2 FQNEAQ, per germline. CDR3 length: 15 residues. CDR3 nucleotides: TGTGCCAGCAGCTTAACGCAGGGTGGCACCTATGGCTACACCTTC. Its protein is CASSLTQGGTYGYTF.

The chain links TRBV6-6 to TRBJ2-7, with D uncertain. Trimming removed 4 bases from V and 4 bases from J, with 11 bases in between. From germline, CDR1 is MNHNY and CDR2 SVGAGI (reference sequence). The length of the CDR3 is 13 residues. The CDR3 sequence: CASSSRLLYEQYF. The CDR3 bases are TGTGCCAGCAGTTCGAGATTACTTTACGAGCAGTACTTC.

For this clone: Other DNA sequences within the sample encode an identical CDR3. This chain connects TRBV3-1 (or the pseudogene TRBV3-2) to TRBJ2-7; D might be TRBD2 (5 bases). The V gene's germline CDR1 is LGHDT and CDR2 YNNKEL (reference sequence). The CDR3 length is 12 residues. The V end lost 1 base, the J end lost 6 bases, and 7 bases lay between the germline ends. In nucleotides, the CDR3 is TGTGCCAGCAGCCAAGGAGGGTCCGAGCAGTACTTC. Protein: CASSQGGSEQYF.

The table lists this clone with a count of one. The chain uses TRBV28 and TRBJ2-4; no firm D call. The CDR3 loop spans 13 amino acids. Per the germline V gene, CDR1 is MDHEN and CDR2 is SYDVKM. V lost 1 base and J lost 7, with 8 bases in between. In nucleotides, the CDR3 is TGTGCCAGCAGTTTATCAGGAGTCAACATTCAGTACTTC. This translates into CASSLSGVNIQYF.

This clone has a handful of counts. The chain joins TRBV5-1 to TRBJ2-7; D unresolved. V gave up 0 bases and J gave up 5 bases, with 6 bases separating them. The CDR3 consists of 12 residues. The V gene's germline CDR1 is SGHRS and CDR2 YFSETQ. The CDR3 reads CASSLAPNEQYF. The CDR3 bases are TGCGCCAGCAGCTTGGCGCCGAACGAGCAGTACTTC.

This clone showed up just once. The chain has TRBV5-1 and TRBJ2-7, with 7 bases that match TRBD2. Germline CDR1 reads SGHRS; CDR2 reads YFSETQ. This CDR3 has 15 residues. Losses at the gene ends were 4 bases for V and 4 bases for J; bases not matched to a gene: 11. Written as DNA, the CDR3 is TGCGCCAGCAGCCTCGCCCTAGCGGTTGATTACGAGCAGTACTTC. This gives the protein CASSLALAVDYEQYF.

A single count supports this clone. The V call is TRBV27, the J call TRBJ2-1; 12 nucleotides match TRBD2. This CDR3 has 17 residues. Germline loops: CDR1 MNHEY, CDR2 SMNVEV (reference sequence). The V gene end was trimmed by 2 bases and the J gene end by 8 bases; junction bases not matched to a gene: 10. CDR3 DNA sequence: TGTGCCAGCAGTTTAGCCGCTAGCGGGAGGGGCTGGGATGAGCAGTTCTTC. Translating gives CASSLAASGRGWDEQFF.

The chain joins TRBV19 to TRBJ2-5; possibly TRBD1 or TRBD2 for D (5 bases each). Trimming left V 3 bases short and J 1 base short, with 12 bases between. Germline loops: CDR1 LNHDA, CDR2 SQIVND (reference sequence). The CDR3 has 15 residues. The CDR3 protein is CASSITRGFQETQYF. The CDR3 coding sequence is TGTGCCAGTAGTATCACTAGGGGTTTCCAAGAGACCCAGTACTTC.

This chain uses TRBV15 with TRBJ1-5; no reliable D call. CDR1 is LNHNV and CDR2 is YYDKDF in the germline V gene (reference sequence). The V end was cut by 0 bases, the J end by 0 bases, with 6 bases between. This CDR3 has 15 residues. CDR3 DNA sequence: TGTGCCACCAGCAGAGATTGGGGTAGCAATCAGCCCCAGCATTTT. Translating it yields CATSRDWGSNQPQHF.

The chain employs TRBV6-5 and TRBJ2-1; no reliable D call. V lost 0 bases, J lost 6 bases, and 6 bases lay in between. This CDR3 contains 13 residues. The germline gives CDR1 MNHEY, CDR2 SVGAGI. CDR3 loop: CASSYSGLNEQFF. Written as DNA, the CDR3 is TGTGCCAGCAGTTACTCGGGTCTCAATGAGCAGTTCTTC.

The chain links TRBV19 to TRBJ1-5; unclear D gene. V was shortened by 7 bases and J by 0 bases, with 13 bases between the two germline ends. This CDR3 is built from 15 residues. Germline V gene lookup returns CDR1 LNHDA and CDR2 SQIVND (reference sequence). CDR3 DNA sequence: TGTGCCAGTATTGGCAGTCCTTATAGCAATCAGCCCCAGCATTTT. The encoded protein is CASIGSPYSNQPQHF. Drawing the rest from reference TRBV19 and TRBJ1-5, the complete variable domain is DGGITQSPKYLFRKEGQNVTLSCEQNLNHDAMYWYRQDPGQGLRLIYYSQIVNDFQKGDIAEGYSVSREKKESFPLTVTSAQKNPTAFYLCASIGSPYSNQPQHFGDGTRLSIL.

The chain uses TRBV19 and TRBJ1-5; TRBD1 is a possible D gene (5 bases). Per the germline V gene, CDR1 is LNHDA and CDR2 is SQIVND (reference sequence). The CDR3 loop spans 14 amino acids. V lost 10 bases, J lost 4 bases, and 17 bases lay in between. The DNA for the CDR3 is TGTGCCACCGGGGCCACTCTGGGGAATCAGCCCCAGCATTTT. It codes for CATGATLGNQPQHF.

V and J are TRBV24-1 and TRBJ1-2; possible D gene TRBD1, 6 bases. The germline V gene encodes CDR1 KGHDR and CDR2 SFDVKD. V shed 4 bases and J shed 4 bases, with 15 bases lying between them. CDR3 length equals 15 residues. CDR3 DNA: TGTGCCACCAGTGACTCCGGACAGACTTCCTATGGCTACACCTTC. Its translation: CATSDSGQTSYGYTF.